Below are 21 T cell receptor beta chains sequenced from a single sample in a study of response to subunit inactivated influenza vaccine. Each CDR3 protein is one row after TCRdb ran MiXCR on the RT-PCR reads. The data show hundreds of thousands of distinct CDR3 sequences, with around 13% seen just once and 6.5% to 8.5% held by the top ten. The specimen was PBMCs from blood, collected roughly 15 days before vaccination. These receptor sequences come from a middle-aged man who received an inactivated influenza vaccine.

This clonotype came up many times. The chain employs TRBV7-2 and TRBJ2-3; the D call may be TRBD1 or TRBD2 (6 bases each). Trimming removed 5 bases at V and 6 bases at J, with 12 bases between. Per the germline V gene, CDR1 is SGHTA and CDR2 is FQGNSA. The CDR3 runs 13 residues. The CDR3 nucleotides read TGTGCCAGCAGCCCCTTGGGGGGCGATACGCAGTATTTT. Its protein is CASSPLGGDTQYF.

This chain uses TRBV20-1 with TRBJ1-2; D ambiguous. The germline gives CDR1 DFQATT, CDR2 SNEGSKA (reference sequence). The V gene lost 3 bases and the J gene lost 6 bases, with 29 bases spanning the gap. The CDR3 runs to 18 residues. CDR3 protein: CSARTSGISQLVWDGYTF. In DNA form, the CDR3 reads TGCAGTGCTAGGACGTCAGGTATTTCCCAACTTGTTTGGGATGGCTACACCTTC.

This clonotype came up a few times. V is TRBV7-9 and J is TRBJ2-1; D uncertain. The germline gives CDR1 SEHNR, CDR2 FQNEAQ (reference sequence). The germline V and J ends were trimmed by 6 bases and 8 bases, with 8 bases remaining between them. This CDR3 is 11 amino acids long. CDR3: CASSRYYEQFF. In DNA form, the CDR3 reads TGTGCCAGCAGTCGCTATTATGAGCAGTTCTTC.

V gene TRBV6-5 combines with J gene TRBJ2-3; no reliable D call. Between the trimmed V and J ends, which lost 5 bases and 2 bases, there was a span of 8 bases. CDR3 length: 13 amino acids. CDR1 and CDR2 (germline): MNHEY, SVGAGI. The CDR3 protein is CASSTGYTDTQYF. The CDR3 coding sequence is TGTGCCAGCAGTACTGGATACACAGATACGCAGTATTTT.

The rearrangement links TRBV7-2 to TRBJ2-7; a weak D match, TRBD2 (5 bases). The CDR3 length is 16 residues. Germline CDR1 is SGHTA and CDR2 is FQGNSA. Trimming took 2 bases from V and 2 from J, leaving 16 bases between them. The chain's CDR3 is CASSLMIRGKPYEQYF. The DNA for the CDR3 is TGTGCCAGCAGCTTAATGATTCGGGGTAAACCCTACGAGCAGTACTTC.

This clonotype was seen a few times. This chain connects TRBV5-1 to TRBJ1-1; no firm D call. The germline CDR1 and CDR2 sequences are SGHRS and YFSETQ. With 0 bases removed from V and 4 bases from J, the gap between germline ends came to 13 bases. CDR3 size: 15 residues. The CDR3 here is CASSLERVDGTEAFF. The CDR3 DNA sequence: TGCGCCAGCAGCTTGGAACGGGTTGACGGCACTGAAGCTTTCTTT. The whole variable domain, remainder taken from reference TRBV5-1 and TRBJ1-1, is KAGVTQTPRYLIKTRGQQVTLSCSPISGHRSVSWYQQTPGQGLQFLFEYFSETQRNKGNFPGRFSGRQFSNSRSEMNVSTLELGDSALYLCASSLERVDGTEAFFGQGTRLTVV.

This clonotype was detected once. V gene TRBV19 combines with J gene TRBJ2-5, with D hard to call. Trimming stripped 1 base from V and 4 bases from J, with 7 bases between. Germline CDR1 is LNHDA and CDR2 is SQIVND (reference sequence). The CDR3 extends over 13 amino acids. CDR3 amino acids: CASSIGTAETQYF. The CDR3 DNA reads TGTGCCAGTAGTATAGGGACGGCAGAGACCCAGTACTTC.

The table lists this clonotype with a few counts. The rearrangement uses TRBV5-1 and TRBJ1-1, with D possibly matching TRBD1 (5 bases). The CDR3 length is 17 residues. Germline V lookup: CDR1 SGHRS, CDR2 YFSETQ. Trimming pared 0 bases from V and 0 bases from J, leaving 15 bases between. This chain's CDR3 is CASSLGALGTMNTEAFF. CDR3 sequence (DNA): TGCGCCAGCAGCTTGGGGGCCCTAGGGACGATGAACACTGAAGCTTTCTTT.

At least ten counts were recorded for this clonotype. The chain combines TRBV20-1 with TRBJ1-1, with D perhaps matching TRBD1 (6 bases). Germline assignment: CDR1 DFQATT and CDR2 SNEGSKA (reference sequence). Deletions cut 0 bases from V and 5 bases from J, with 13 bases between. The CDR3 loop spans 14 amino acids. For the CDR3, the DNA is TGCAGTGCTAGAGATCAGGGGATTGGGACTGAAGCTTTCTTT. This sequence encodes CSARDQGIGTEAFF.

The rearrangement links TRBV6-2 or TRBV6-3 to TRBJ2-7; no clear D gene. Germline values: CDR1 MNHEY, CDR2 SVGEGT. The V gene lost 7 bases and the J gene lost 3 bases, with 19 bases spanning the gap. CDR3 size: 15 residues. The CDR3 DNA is TGTGCCAGCACCCTTACGATAGGGCCAAGCTACGAGCAGTACTTC. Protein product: CASTLTIGPSYEQYF.

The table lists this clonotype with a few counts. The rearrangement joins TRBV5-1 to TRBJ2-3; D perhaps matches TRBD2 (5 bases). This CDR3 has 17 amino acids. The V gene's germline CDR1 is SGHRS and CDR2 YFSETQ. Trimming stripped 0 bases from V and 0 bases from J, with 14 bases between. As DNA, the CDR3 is TGCGCCAGCAGCTTGGAGGGAAGAGGGTCTAGCACAGATACGCAGTATTTT. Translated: CASSLEGRGSSTDTQYF. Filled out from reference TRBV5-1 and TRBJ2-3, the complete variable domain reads KAGVTQTPRYLIKTRGQQVTLSCSPISGHRSVSWYQQTPGQGLQFLFEYFSETQRNKGNFPGRFSGRQFSNSRSEMNVSTLELGDSALYLCASSLEGRGSSTDTQYFGPGTRLTVL.

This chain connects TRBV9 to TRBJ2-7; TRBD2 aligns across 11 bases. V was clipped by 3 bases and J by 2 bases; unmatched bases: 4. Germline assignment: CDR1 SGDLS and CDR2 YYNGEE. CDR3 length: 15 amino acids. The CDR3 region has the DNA TGTGCCAGCAGCGCGGGACTAGCGGATACCTACGAGCAGTACTTC. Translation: CASSAGLADTYEQYF.

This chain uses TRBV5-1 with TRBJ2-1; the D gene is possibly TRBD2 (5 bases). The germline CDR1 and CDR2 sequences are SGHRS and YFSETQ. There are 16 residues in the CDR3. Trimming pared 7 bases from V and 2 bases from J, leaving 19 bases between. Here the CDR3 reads CASSDLLDFTYNEQFF. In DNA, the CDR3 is TGCGCCAGCTCGGACTTACTCGACTTCACCTACAATGAGCAGTTCTTC.

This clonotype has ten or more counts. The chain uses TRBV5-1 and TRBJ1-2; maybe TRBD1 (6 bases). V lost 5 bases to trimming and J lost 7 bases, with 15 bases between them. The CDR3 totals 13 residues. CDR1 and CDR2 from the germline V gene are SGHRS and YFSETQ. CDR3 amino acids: CASSPRGPGGYTF. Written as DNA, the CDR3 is TGCGCCAGCAGTCCTCGGGGGCCGGGTGGCTACACCTTC.

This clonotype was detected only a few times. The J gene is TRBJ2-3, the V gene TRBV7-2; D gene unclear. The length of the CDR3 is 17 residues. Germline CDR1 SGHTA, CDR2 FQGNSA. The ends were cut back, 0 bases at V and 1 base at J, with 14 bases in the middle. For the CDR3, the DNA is TGTGCCAGCAGCTTAGCGCCGAAGGGCCTACGCACAGATACGCAGTATTTT. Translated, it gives CASSLAPKGLRTDTQYF.

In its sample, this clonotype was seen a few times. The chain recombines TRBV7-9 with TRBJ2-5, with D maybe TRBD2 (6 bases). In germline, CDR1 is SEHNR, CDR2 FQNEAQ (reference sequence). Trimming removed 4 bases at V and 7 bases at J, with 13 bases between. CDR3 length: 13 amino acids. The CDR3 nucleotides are TGTGCCAGCAGCTCGATGACCGGGGGGACCCAGTACTTC. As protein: CASSSMTGGTQYF.

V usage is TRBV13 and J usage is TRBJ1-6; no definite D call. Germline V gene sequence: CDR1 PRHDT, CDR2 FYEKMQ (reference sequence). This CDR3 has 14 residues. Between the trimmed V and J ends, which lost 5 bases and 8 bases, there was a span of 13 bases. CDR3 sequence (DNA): TGTGCCAGCAGCAAAAGGGTTGCGGATTCACCCCTCCACTTT. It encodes CASSKRVADSPLHF.

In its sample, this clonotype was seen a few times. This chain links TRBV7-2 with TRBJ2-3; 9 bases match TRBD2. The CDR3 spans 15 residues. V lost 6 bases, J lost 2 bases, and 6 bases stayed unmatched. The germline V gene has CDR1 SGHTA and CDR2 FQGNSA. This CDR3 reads CASRRLAANTDTQYF. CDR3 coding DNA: TGTGCCAGCAGGCGACTAGCGGCTAACACAGATACGCAGTATTTT.

The CDR3: CASSIDTGELFF. CDR3 sequence (DNA): TGTGCCAGCAGCATTGACACCGGGGAGCTGTTTTTT. This chain connects TRBV7-8 to TRBJ2-2; D gene unclear. V was clipped by 5 bases and J by 3 bases, with 4 bases between them. The CDR3 consists of 12 residues. CDR1 SGHVS and CDR2 FQNEAQ come from the germline V gene.

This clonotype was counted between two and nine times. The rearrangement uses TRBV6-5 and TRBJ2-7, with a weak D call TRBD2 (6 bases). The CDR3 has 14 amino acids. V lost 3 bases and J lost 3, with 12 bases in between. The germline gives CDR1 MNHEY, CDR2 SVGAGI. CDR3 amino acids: CASSYLAGSYEQYF. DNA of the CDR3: TGTGCCAGCAGTTATCTTGCGGGGAGCTACGAGCAGTACTTC.

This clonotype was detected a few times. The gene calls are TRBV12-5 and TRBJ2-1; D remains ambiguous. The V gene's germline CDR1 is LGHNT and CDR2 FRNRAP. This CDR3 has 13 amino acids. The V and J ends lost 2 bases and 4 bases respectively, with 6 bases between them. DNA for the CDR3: TGTGCTAGTGGTTTGAACGAGTACAATGAGCAGTTCTTC. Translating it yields CASGLNEYNEQFF.